Below are 9 T cell receptor beta chains sequenced from a single sample in a study of T cells after somatic rescue of genetic block. TCRdb keeps only in-frame clones here, not all; method: immunoSEQ multiplex PCR. The sample lists 70,000 to 95,000 clones, approximately 90% occurring once. Specimen: peripheral blood mononuclear cells (PBMCs). The receptors here all came from a woman under 30.

This chain uses TRBV20-1 with TRBJ1-2; D unresolved. Between the trimmed V and J ends, which lost 6 bases and 1 base, there was a span of 6 bases. Germline V gene lookup returns CDR1 DFQATT and CDR2 SNEGSKA (reference sequence). CDR3 size: 11 residues. In DNA, the CDR3 is TGCAGTGCCCCCGTTAACTATGGCTACACCTTC. It translates to CSAPVNYGYTF.

As DNA, the CDR3 is TGTGCCAGCAGCGACCCCCCACAGGGGGCATCCTACGAGCAGTACTTC. It is translated as CASSDPPQGASYEQYF. The chain uses TRBV11-3 and TRBJ2-7, with 9 bases aligning to TRBD1. V gave up 5 bases and J gave up 1 base; unmatched junction bases: 9. The CDR3 length is 16 residues. Germline CDR1 reads SGHNT; CDR2 reads YENEEA. The full variable domain, rest sourced from reference TRBV11-3 and TRBJ2-7, is EAGVVQSPRYKIIEKKQPVAFWCNPISGHNTLYWYLQNLGQGPELLIRYENEEAVDDSQLPKDRFSAERLKGVDSTLKIQPAELGDSAVYLCASSDPPQGASYEQYFGPGTRLTVT.

This chain connects TRBV29-1 to TRBJ2-1; 7 bases agree with TRBD2. The junction had 7 bases not matched to a gene; V was cut back by 4 bases and J by 4 bases. The length of the CDR3 is 14 residues. The V gene's germline CDR1 is SQVTM and CDR2 ANQGSEA. The chain's CDR3 is CSVVSLAIYNEQFF. CDR3 bases: TGCAGCGTTGTCTCACTAGCGATTTACAATGAGCAGTTCTTC.

The chain recombines TRBV2 with TRBJ2-6, with D unresolved. Trimming removed 3 bases at V and 0 bases at J, with 6 bases between. The length of the CDR3 is 15 residues. Per germline, CDR1 SNHLY and CDR2 FYNNEI. CDR3 DNA sequence: TGTGCCAGCAGTGATTTGGGCTCTGGGGCCAACGTCCTGACTTTC. This codes for CASSDLGSGANVLTF.

This clone was seen once. CDR3 protein: CASSSGHPNTEAFF. For the CDR3, the DNA is TGTGCCAGCAGCTCGGGACACCCGAACACTGAAGCTTTCTTT. The chain combines TRBV7-8 with TRBJ1-1, with D possibly matching TRBD1 (6 bases). V gave up 4 bases and J gave up 1 base, with 10 bases separating them. Germline V gives CDR1 SGHVS, CDR2 FQNEAQ. The CDR3 covers 14 residues.

The chain joins TRBV6-1 to TRBJ1-1, with D unclear. V lost 4 bases and J lost 7, with 19 bases in between. CDR3 size: 15 residues. Germline loops: CDR1 MNHNS, CDR2 SASEGT. Written as DNA, the CDR3 is TGTGCCAGCAGTGTTCCCCCTGGGCGACCGCATGAAGCTTTCTTT. The encoded protein is CASSVPPGRPHEAFF.

This chain connects TRBV9 to TRBJ2-2, with D perhaps being TRBD1 or TRBD2 (5 bases each). Germline-derived CDR1 and CDR2 are SGDLS and YYNGEE. This CDR3 region has 15 residues. The V and J ends lost 0 bases and 7 bases respectively, with 13 bases between them. The CDR3, as DNA: TGTGCCAGCAGCGTAGCGGGGCTCAAGGTCGGGGAGCTGTTTTTT. This sequence encodes CASSVAGLKVGELFF.

This clone was counted a single time. Other DNA sequences in this sample translate to the same CDR3. CDR3 coding DNA: TGTGCCAGCAGTTTAATAGGGACGGCAAACACCGGGGAGCTGTTTTTT. Protein product: CASSLIGTANTGELFF. This chain links TRBV28 with TRBJ2-2, with D perhaps being TRBD1 or TRBD2 (5 bases each). The CDR3 is 16 residues long. The germline V gene has CDR1 MDHEN and CDR2 SYDVKM. The V end was cut by 2 bases, the J end by 2 bases, with 12 bases between.

This clone was picked up one time. The rearrangement uses TRBV6-1 and TRBJ2-1; TRBD1 matches at 8 bases. The CDR3 loop spans 15 amino acids. J gave up 4 bases and V 4 bases, and 6 bases lay outside the gene matches. Per the germline V gene, CDR1 is MNHNS and CDR2 is SASEGT. CDR3: CASSVRRGRYNEQFF. The CDR3 DNA sequence: TGTGCCAGCAGTGTCCGCAGGGGGCGTTACAATGAGCAGTTCTTC.